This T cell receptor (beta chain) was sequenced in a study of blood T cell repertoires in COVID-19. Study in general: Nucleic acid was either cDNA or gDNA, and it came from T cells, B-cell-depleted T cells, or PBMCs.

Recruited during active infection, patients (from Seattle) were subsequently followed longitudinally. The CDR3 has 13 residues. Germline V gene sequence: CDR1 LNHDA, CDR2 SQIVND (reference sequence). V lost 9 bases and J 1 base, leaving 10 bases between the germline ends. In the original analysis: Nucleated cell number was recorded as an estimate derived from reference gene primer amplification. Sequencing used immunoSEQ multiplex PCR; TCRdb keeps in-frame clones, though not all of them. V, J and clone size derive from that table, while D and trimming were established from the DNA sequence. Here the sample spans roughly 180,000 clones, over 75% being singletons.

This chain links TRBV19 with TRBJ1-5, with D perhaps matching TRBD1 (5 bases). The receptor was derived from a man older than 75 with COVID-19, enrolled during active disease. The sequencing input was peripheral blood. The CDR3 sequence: CASRKGSNQPQHF. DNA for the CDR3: TGTGCCAGCCGGAAGGGGAGCAATCAGCCCCAGCATTTT.